A selection of T cell receptor beta chains follows, all from one sample in a study of shared clonotypes between healthy human individuals. TCRdb's table, derived via immunoSEQ multiplex PCR, lists solely in-frame clones and lacks some. Of around 2.1 million clones in the sample, 85% to 95% were seen once. The specimen sequenced was naive CD8+ T cells from PBMCs. Receptor source: a man aged 18 to 30 in good health. Some clones in this sample may be carry-over from other donors' samples. CDR3s include the opening cysteine and the closing phenylalanine or tryptophan. Each record gives: J gene, clone size, D gene, V gene, CDR3 protein, CDR3 DNA. D genes are given only for firm matches. Clone size is stated in some rows and not others, as once, few, many or a class when expanded.

J gene: TRBJ1-4; clone size: once; D gene: NA; V gene: TRBV11-2; CDR3 protein: CASSLDRSPKLFF; CDR3 DNA: TGTGCCAGCAGCTTGGATCGGAGTCCTAAACTGTTTTTT
J gene: TRBJ2-1; clone size: NA; D gene: TRBD2; V gene: TRBV15; CDR3 protein: CATAVGRSSYNEQFF; CDR3 DNA: TGTGCCACCGCCGTCGGGAGGAGCTCCTACAATGAGCAGTTCTTC
J gene: TRBJ2-7; clone size: once; D gene: TRBD1; V gene: TRBV7-9; CDR3 protein: CASSSNRGDLRGQYF; CDR3 DNA: TGTGCCAGCAGCTCCAACAGGGGGGATCTACGAGGGCAGTACTTC
J gene: TRBJ2-5; clone size: NA; D gene: NA; V gene: TRBV15; CDR3 protein: CATSRILGETQYF; CDR3 DNA: TGTGCCACCAGCAGAATTCTAGGAGAGACCCAGTACTTC
J gene: TRBJ1-1; clone size: NA; D gene: NA; V gene: TRBV6-6; CDR3 protein: CASSYGRGKPEAFF; CDR3 DNA: TGTGCCAGCAGTTACGGGAGGGGGAAACCTGAAGCTTTCTTT
J gene: TRBJ1-2; clone size: NA; D gene: NA; V gene: TRBV7-8; CDR3 protein: CASSLGWSHGYTF; CDR3 DNA: TGTGCCAGCAGCTTAGGTTGGAGTCATGGCTACACCTTC
J gene: TRBJ2-3; clone size: NA; D gene: NA; V gene: TRBV5-1; CDR3 protein: CASRPGRSKNPTTDTQYF; CDR3 DNA: TGCGCCAGCAGACCGGGACGGAGCAAGAACCCTACCACAGATACGCAGTATTTT
J gene: TRBJ2-1; clone size: NA; D gene: TRBD2; V gene: TRBV7-9; CDR3 protein: CASSSGTSGPMIGNEQFF; CDR3 DNA: TGTGCCAGCAGCTCGGGGACTAGCGGACCGATGATAGGGAATGAGCAGTTCTTC
J gene: TRBJ2-5; clone size: NA; D gene: NA; V gene: TRBV18; CDR3 protein: CASSPRRGETQYF; CDR3 DNA: TGTGCCAGCTCACCACGTCGAGGGGAGACCCAGTACTTC
J gene: TRBJ2-2; clone size: once; D gene: NA; V gene: TRBV6-6; CDR3 protein: CASATIAGELFF; CDR3 DNA: TGTGCCAGCGCTACAATTGCAGGGGAGCTGTTTTTT
J gene: TRBJ1-1; clone size: NA; D gene: NA; V gene: TRBV27; CDR3 protein: CASLLSGSNTEAFF; CDR3 DNA: TGTGCCAGCCTCCTCTCGGGTAGCAACACTGAAGCTTTCTTT
J gene: TRBJ1-2; clone size: NA; D gene: TRBD1; V gene: TRBV9; CDR3 protein: CASTEDRDNLYGYTF; CDR3 DNA: TGTGCCAGCACCGAGGACAGGGATAACCTCTATGGCTACACCTTC
J gene: TRBJ1-5; clone size: once; D gene: TRBD1; V gene: TRBV7-7; CDR3 protein: CASSVNTGEPQHF; CDR3 DNA: TGTGCCAGCAGCGTTAATACAGGGGAGCCCCAGCATTTT
J gene: TRBJ2-7; clone size: NA; D gene: NA; V gene: TRBV27; CDR3 protein: CASSFGGTSYEQYF; CDR3 DNA: TGTGCCAGCAGTTTTGGGGGGACCTCCTACGAGCAGTACTTC
J gene: TRBJ2-1; clone size: NA; D gene: NA; V gene: TRBV27; CDR3 protein: CASAATGTYNEQFF; CDR3 DNA: TGTGCCAGTGCCGCGACGGGGACCTACAATGAGCAGTTCTTC
J gene: TRBJ2-1; clone size: NA; D gene: NA; V gene: TRBV7-9; CDR3 protein: CASSLGDNEQFF; CDR3 DNA: TGTGCCAGCAGCCTTGGGGACAATGAGCAGTTCTTC
J gene: TRBJ2-1; clone size: NA; D gene: TRBD2; V gene: TRBV4-1; CDR3 protein: CASSQGRLADEQFF; CDR3 DNA: TGCGCCAGCAGCCAGGGCCGACTAGCGGATGAGCAGTTCTTC
J gene: TRBJ2-1; clone size: NA; D gene: TRBD2; V gene: TRBV6-5; CDR3 protein: CASRAGLAYNEQFF; CDR3 DNA: TGTGCCAGCAGGGCGGGACTAGCGTACAATGAGCAGTTCTTC
J gene: TRBJ2-7; clone size: NA; D gene: TRBD2; V gene: TRBV15; CDR3 protein: CATSREGGSFYEQYF; CDR3 DNA: TGTGCCACCAGCAGAGAGGGCGGGAGTTTTTACGAGCAGTACTTC
J gene: TRBJ1-1; clone size: NA; D gene: TRBD1; V gene: TRBV4-1; CDR3 protein: CASKPRTPRTGEPTEAFF; CDR3 DNA: TGCGCCAGCAAACCAAGAACCCCGCGGACAGGGGAGCCCACTGAAGCTTTCTTT
J gene: TRBJ1-1; clone size: NA; D gene: NA; V gene: TRBV10-3; CDR3 protein: CAAYSRMGVTEAFF; CDR3 DNA: TGTGCCGCCTATTCGCGGATGGGGGTAACTGAAGCTTTCTTT
J gene: TRBJ2-7; clone size: NA; D gene: TRBD2; V gene: TRBV7-6; CDR3 protein: CASSSRLADYEQYF; CDR3 DNA: TGTGCCAGCAGCTCCCGACTAGCGGACTACGAGCAGTACTTC
J gene: TRBJ1-2; clone size: NA; D gene: NA; V gene: TRBV15; CDR3 protein: CATSPTSPGGVGNYGYTF; CDR3 DNA: TGTGCCACCAGTCCGACTTCACCGGGCGGGGTCGGTAACTATGGCTACACCTTC